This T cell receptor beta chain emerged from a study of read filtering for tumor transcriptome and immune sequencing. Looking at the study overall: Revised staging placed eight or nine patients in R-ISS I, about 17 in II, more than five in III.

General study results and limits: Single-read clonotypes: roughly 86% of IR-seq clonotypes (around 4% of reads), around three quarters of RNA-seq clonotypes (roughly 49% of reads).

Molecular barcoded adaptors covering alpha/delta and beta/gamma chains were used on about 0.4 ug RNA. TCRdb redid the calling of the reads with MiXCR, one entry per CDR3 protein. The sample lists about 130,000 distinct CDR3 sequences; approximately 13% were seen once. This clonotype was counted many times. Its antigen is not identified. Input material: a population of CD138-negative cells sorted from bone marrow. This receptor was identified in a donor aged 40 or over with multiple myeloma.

Here the CDR3 reads CASSLARFDTQYF. In DNA, the CDR3 is TGTGCCAGCAGCTTAGCCCGGTTTGATACGCAGTATTTT. This chain connects TRBV7-9 to TRBJ2-3; unclear D gene. The germline V gene encodes CDR1 SEHNR and CDR2 FQNEAQ (reference sequence). The CDR3 spans 13 residues. V shed 0 bases and J shed 6 bases, with 7 bases lying between them.